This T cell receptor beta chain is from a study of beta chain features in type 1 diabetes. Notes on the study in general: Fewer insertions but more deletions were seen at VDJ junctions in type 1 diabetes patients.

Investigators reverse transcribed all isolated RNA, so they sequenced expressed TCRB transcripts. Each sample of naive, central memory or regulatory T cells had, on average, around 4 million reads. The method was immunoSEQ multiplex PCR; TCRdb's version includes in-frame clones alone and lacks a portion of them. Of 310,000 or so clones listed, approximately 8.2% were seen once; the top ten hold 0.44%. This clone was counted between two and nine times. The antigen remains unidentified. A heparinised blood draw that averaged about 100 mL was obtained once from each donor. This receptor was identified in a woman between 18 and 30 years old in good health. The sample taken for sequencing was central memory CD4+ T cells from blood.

CDR3 amino acids: CASSPGHGDEKLFF. The DNA for the CDR3 is TGTGCCAGCAGCCCGGGCCACGGGGATGAAAAACTGTTTTTT. The chain recombines TRBV9 with TRBJ1-4, with D unclear. CDR1 SGDLS and CDR2 YYNGEE come from the germline V gene. Trimming took 4 bases from V and 6 from J, leaving 13 bases between them. This CDR3 comprises 14 residues.